What follows are 29 T cell receptor beta chains derived from one specimen sequenced in a study of a mutant IDH1 vaccine in newly diagnosed glioma (dated by TCRdb to about 2021). Interpreted using the paper, the time point label stands for: baseline, week 1 (first vaccination visit). What this sample's treatment or condition label stands for: pre-vaccination baseline after standard-of-care therapy. Libraries came from the immunoSEQ multiplex PCR assay. TCRdb obtained this table from immuneACCESS and retained in-frame rearrangements with V and J assigned. These tables miss some clones; where compared with another copy, unresolved V genes account for less than half of the shortfall, and the remainder is unexplained. A total of approximately 100,000 clones appear in this sample, around 90% of them only once. The ten largest clones add up to roughly 0.54% of the sample. This specimen was PBMCs, taken from a glioma patient treated with radiotherapy, temozolomide or both. These receptors were obtained from a woman between 45 and 60 years old with glioma.

The chain has TRBV7-9 and TRBJ2-2, with D perhaps TRBD2 (7 bases). The germline V and J ends were trimmed by 5 bases and 5 bases, with 18 bases remaining between them. Germline CDR1 SEHNR, CDR2 FQNEAQ (reference sequence). The CDR3 loop spans 16 amino acids. The CDR3 reads CASSPPQGRGTGELFF. CDR3 coding DNA: TGTGCCAGCAGCCCCCCCCAGGGGAGGGGGACCGGGGAGCTGTTTTTT.

The chain combines TRBV5-1 with TRBJ2-7; TRBD2 matches at 12 bases. Unmatched junction bases numbered 3, after V lost 2 bases and J lost 3 bases. The CDR3 runs to 15 residues. CDR1 and CDR2 (germline): SGHRS, YFSETQ. CDR3 residues: CASSLGLAGYYEQYF. The CDR3 nucleotides read TGCGCCAGCAGCTTAGGACTAGCGGGATACTACGAGCAGTACTTC.

The chain carries TRBV12-5 and TRBJ1-1; D perhaps matches TRBD1 (6 bases). CDR1 LGHNT and CDR2 FRNRAP come from the germline V gene. V lost 7 bases and J lost 0, with 21 bases in between. CDR3 length: 17 amino acids. This CDR3 reads CASALRGHSNLNTEAFF. CDR3 coding DNA: TGTGCTAGTGCCCTTAGGGGACATAGCAATCTGAACACTGAAGCTTTCTTT.

V is TRBV5-4 and J is TRBJ2-1; 9 nucleotides match TRBD2. This CDR3 is 13 amino acids long. The V gene end was trimmed by 0 bases and the J gene end by 12 bases; junction bases not matched to a gene: 4. Germline V gene lookup returns CDR1 SGHNT and CDR2 YYREEE (reference sequence). CDR3 DNA: TGTGCCAGCAGCTTGGCCCTAGCGGGACTGCAGTTCTTC. Its protein is CASSLALAGLQFF.

The chain carries TRBV7-2 and TRBJ2-3, with 7 nucleotides matching TRBD2. CDR3 length: 15 residues. Germline V gene lookup returns CDR1 SGHTA and CDR2 FQGNSA. V trimming: 6 bases; J trimming: 2 bases; junction bases outside the gene matches: 8. The CDR3 loop is CASSFRAGLTDTQYF. The CDR3 nucleotides read TGTGCCAGCAGTTTTAGAGCGGGACTCACAGATACGCAGTATTTT.

A note on this clone: Different DNA sequences within this sample yield the same CDR3. The chain combines TRBV6-5 with TRBJ1-5; D is ambiguous. Germline CDR1 and CDR2: MNHEY and SVGAGI. Between the trimmed V and J ends, which lost 0 bases and 4 bases, there was a span of 10 bases. CDR3 length: 15 residues. For the CDR3, the DNA is TGTGCCAGCAGTTACTCGAGAACAGCGAATCAGCCCCAGCATTTT. Translating it yields CASSYSRTANQPQHF.

J is TRBJ2-2 and V is TRBV10-2, with D unclear. The CDR3 sequence is 12 residues long. Germline V gene sequence: CDR1 WSHSY, CDR2 SAAADI. Between the trimmed V and J ends, which lost 0 bases and 6 bases, there was a span of 2 bases. The CDR3 DNA follows: TGCGCCAGCAGTGAGTCGGCCGGGGAGCTGTTTTTT. Its protein is CASSESAGELFF.

A single count supports this clone. The chain joins TRBV7-9 to TRBJ2-7; 12 bases are a match to TRBD2. This CDR3 contains 15 residues. From germline, CDR1 is SEHNR and CDR2 FQNEAQ (reference sequence). J was trimmed by 12 bases and V by 6 bases; bases with no gene match: 15. The CDR3 is CASSSARLAGVDRYF. DNA of the CDR3: TGTGCCAGCAGTTCCGCGCGACTAGCGGGAGTGGATCGGTACTTC.

The chain couples TRBV5-1 to TRBJ1-2; 7 bases match TRBD1. The CDR3 runs to 15 residues. V trimming: 3 bases; J trimming: 2 bases; junction bases outside the gene matches: 7. The germline V gene has CDR1 SGHRS and CDR2 YFSETQ. In DNA, the CDR3 is TGCGCCAGCAGCTCACTCCCAGGGGGGAACTATGGCTACACCTTC. This gives the protein CASSSLPGGNYGYTF.

This chain connects TRBV28 to TRBJ1-4, with TRBD1 as a possible D gene (5 bases). The CDR3 loop spans 14 amino acids. CDR1 is MDHEN and CDR2 is SYDVKM in the germline V gene. V shed 6 bases and J shed 7 bases, with 15 bases lying between them. The CDR3 nucleotides read TGTGCCAGCAGCCCGGGACTCCAACTTGAAAAACTGTTTTTT. Translation: CASSPGLQLEKLFF.

The rearrangement uses TRBV19 and TRBJ2-1, with D perhaps matching TRBD2 (6 bases). Trimming stripped 9 bases from V and 0 bases from J, with 15 bases between. CDR3 length: 15 residues. Germline V gene lookup returns CDR1 LNHDA and CDR2 SQIVND (reference sequence). CDR3 region: CASTQVGGSYNEQFF. In DNA, the CDR3 is TGTGCCAGCACTCAAGTGGGGGGCTCCTACAATGAGCAGTTCTTC.

This sequence joins TRBV19 and TRBJ2-7; D possibly corresponds to TRBD2 (6 bases). Germline CDR1 and CDR2: LNHDA and SQIVND (reference sequence). The CDR3 is made up of 15 amino acids. The V and J ends lost 3 bases and 7 bases respectively, with 19 bases between them. The CDR3 region is CASSIYDGLTGEQYF. The CDR3 coding sequence is TGTGCCAGTAGTATTTACGACGGACTAACTGGGGAGCAGTACTTC.

The chain recombines TRBV7-8 with TRBJ2-7; 10 bases align to TRBD2. CDR1 SGHVS and CDR2 FQNEAQ come from the germline V gene. V was pared by 2 bases and J by 0 bases, with 13 bases of the junction left unmatched. This CDR3 region has 19 residues. CDR3 DNA: TGTGCCAGCAGCTTAATTGTCCAACTAGCGGGATTCCCCTCCTACGAGCAGTACTTC. Protein sequence: CASSLIVQLAGFPSYEQYF. Combining the CDR3 with reference TRBV7-8 and TRBJ2-7 gives the whole variable domain GAGVSQSPRYKVAKRGQDVALRCDPISGHVSLFWYQQALGQGPEFLTYFQNEAQLDKSGLPSDRFFAERPEGSVSTLKIQRTQQEDSAVYLCASSLIVQLAGFPSYEQYFGPGTRLTVT.

In this sample, this clone turned up once. This chain joins TRBV5-4 and TRBJ2-2; TRBD1 agrees at 12 bases. The CDR3 length is 15 residues. The trim removed 4 bases at V and 5 bases at J, leaving 3 bases unmatched. The germline V gene encodes CDR1 SGHNT and CDR2 YYREEE (reference sequence). For the CDR3, the DNA is TGTGCCAGCAGCCGGGACAGGGGGCGTACCGGGGAGCTGTTTTTT. It encodes CASSRDRGRTGELFF.

The genes are TRBV2 and TRBJ2-7; no definite D call. V lost 3 bases, J lost 6 bases, and 9 bases lay in between. CDR3 size: 12 residues. Germline V lookup: CDR1 SNHLY, CDR2 FYNNEI. The CDR3 bases are TGTGCCAGCAGTGATTTGACGTTCGAGCAGTACTTC. Protein product: CASSDLTFEQYF.

CDR3: CASSPQGTSGGYTF. The CDR3 DNA reads TGTGCCAGCTCACCACAGGGGACCTCCGGTGGCTACACCTTC. The rearrangement uses TRBV18 and TRBJ1-2; D is perhaps TRBD1 (5 bases). The CDR3 runs to 14 residues. V was trimmed by 1 base and J by 7 bases, leaving 13 bases between them. The germline V gene encodes CDR1 KGHSH and CDR2 LQKENI.

This clone was observed once. The chain links TRBV12-5 to TRBJ2-1; 7 bases map to TRBD2. Germline V gene sequence: CDR1 LGHNT, CDR2 FRNRAP. This CDR3 has 14 amino acids. With 1 base clipped from V and 7 bases from J, the junction kept 4 bases outside the gene matches. This CDR3 reads CASGLGAGDNEQFF. The CDR3 DNA follows: TGTGCTAGTGGTTTGGGGGCGGGAGATAATGAGCAGTTCTTC.

For the CDR3, the DNA is TGTGCCAGCAGCCGGACTAGCGGTAACAATGAGCAGTTCTTC. This encodes CASSRTSGNNEQFF. The chain couples TRBV9 to TRBJ2-1; the match to TRBD2 covers 10 bases. Per the germline V gene, CDR1 is SGDLS and CDR2 is YYNGEE. This CDR3 contains 14 residues. J lost 5 bases, V lost 4 bases, and 3 bases had no gene match. The complete variable domain, with remaining parts taken from reference TRBV9 and TRBJ2-1, reads DSGVTQTPKHLITATGQRVTLRCSPRSGDLSVYWYQQSLDQGLQFLIQYYNGEERAKGNILERFSAQQFPDLHSELNLSSLELGDSALYFCASSRTSGNNEQFFGPGTRLTVL.

This chain links TRBV7-9 with TRBJ2-5; a weak D match, TRBD2 (7 bases). The DNA end is a closer match to TRBJ2-7, so the J assignment may be wrong. Germline lookup yields CDR1 SEHNR and CDR2 FQNEAQ (reference sequence). This CDR3 has 13 amino acids. The CDR3 DNA is TGTGCCAGCGCCAACGGGGGGCTCTACGAGCAGTACTTC. Its protein product is CASANGGLYEQYF.

This clone appeared once. The chain has TRBV10-3 and TRBJ2-7, with 7 bases identical to TRBD1. The CDR3 covers 12 residues. Germline lookup yields CDR1 ENHRY and CDR2 SYGVKD. The junction had 3 bases not matched to a gene; V was cut back by 4 bases and J by 6 bases. CDR3 DNA: TGTGCCATCAGTGGACAGGGACGCGAGCAGTACTTC. It is translated as CAISGQGREQYF.

The rearrangement links TRBV11-2 to TRBJ1-5; weak D call: TRBD1 (6 bases). The V gene lost 2 bases and the J gene lost 1 base, with 9 bases spanning the gap. Germline CDR1 and CDR2: SGHAT and FQNNGV. The CDR3 is 15 amino acids. CDR3 protein: CASSLTGQSNQPQHF. The CDR3 bases are TGTGCCAGCAGCTTAACGGGACAAAGCAATCAGCCCCAGCATTTT.

This clone was detected only a few times. The CDR3 loop is CASRERLSGGEAFF. CDR3 sequence (DNA): TGTGCCAGTAGAGAAAGGTTATCCGGCGGTGAAGCTTTCTTT. The chain links TRBV19 to TRBJ1-1; D unclear. This CDR3 is 14 amino acids long. V lost 6 bases, J lost 7 bases, and 18 bases lay in between. The V gene's germline CDR1 is LNHDA and CDR2 SQIVND (reference sequence).

The chain carries TRBV29-1 and TRBJ2-3; 9 bases map to TRBD2. The CDR3 runs 15 residues. V was clipped by 4 bases and J by 3 bases; unmatched bases: 8. The V gene's germline CDR1 is SQVTM and CDR2 ANQGSEA. DNA of the CDR3: TGCAGCGTTGGATTTGTAGCGGGAGCGACAGATACGCAGTATTTT. This sequence encodes CSVGFVAGATDTQYF.

This clone was observed once. V and J are TRBV7-3 and TRBJ2-2; 14 bases are shared with TRBD2. This CDR3 contains 18 residues. Germline V gene lookup returns CDR1 SGHTA and CDR2 FQGTGA. Trimming took 5 bases from V and 5 from J; bases not matched to a gene: 10. For the CDR3, the DNA is TGTGCCAGCAGCCCCGGGACTAGCGGGAGCGTCTGGACCGGGGAGCTGTTTTTT. Amino acids: CASSPGTSGSVWTGELFF.

The chain has TRBV6-1 and TRBJ2-2, with 10 positions matching TRBD2. CDR1 and CDR2 (germline): MNHNS, SASEGT. The CDR3 is 15 amino acids. V lost 8 bases to trimming and J lost 9 bases; unmatched junction nucleotides: 12. The DNA of the CDR3 is TGTGCCAGCGACGGGACTAGCGCCTTAAAGAGGGAGCTGTTTTTT. It yields the protein CASDGTSALKRELFF.

The chain couples TRBV23-1 to TRBJ1-2, with TRBD1 identical over 9 bases. TRBV23-1 falls under the ORF class, with uncertain function. V shed 2 bases, J shed 5 bases, and the junction held 0 bases outside the gene matches. The CDR3 consists of 13 residues. The CDR3 sequence: CASSQGTGYGYTF. CDR3 bases: TGCGCCAGCAGTCAAGGGACAGGGTATGGCTACACCTTC.

The chain couples TRBV19 to TRBJ2-7; D is unresolved. The V gene's germline CDR1 is LNHDA and CDR2 SQIVND (reference sequence). Trimming pared 3 bases from V and 0 bases from J, leaving 3 bases between. This CDR3 contains 12 residues. CDR3 loop: CASSMGSYEQYF. As DNA, the CDR3 is TGTGCCAGTAGTATGGGCTCCTACGAGCAGTACTTC.

The J gene is TRBJ1-2, the V gene TRBV5-1; D perhaps matches TRBD1 (6 bases). This CDR3 is 15 amino acids long. Germline V gives CDR1 SGHRS, CDR2 YFSETQ. Trimming removed 2 bases from V and 3 bases from J, with 14 bases in between. The CDR3 sequence is CASSFSTGRDYGYTF. The DNA for the CDR3 is TGCGCCAGCAGCTTTTCGACAGGACGGGACTATGGCTACACCTTC.

V is TRBV4-1 and J is TRBJ2-5; 8 nucleotides align to TRBD1. With 3 bases clipped from V and 5 bases from J, the junction kept 14 bases outside the gene matches. The germline CDR1 and CDR2 sequences are MGHRA and YSYEKL. The CDR3 totals 17 residues. CDR3 sequence (DNA): TGCGCCAGCAGCCACCTAAGGGGACAGGCGCTGGTCGAGACCCAGTACTTC. Its translation: CASSHLRGQALVETQYF.